This TCR beta chain was sequenced for a study of blood T cell repertoires in COVID-19 (dated by TCRdb to 2018 to 2021). The study in broad terms: Samples from collaborators originated in the United States, Italy and Spain and spanned both the acute and convalescent phases of COVID-19. Samples were obtained from the ongoing ImmuneRACE study (first 160 participants) and from approximately 1,200 subjects provided by 6 global collaborators. The prospective study material was composed of cDNA or gDNA derived from T cells, B-cell-depleted T cells, or PBMCs. Sample metadata almost always included a de-identified subject ID, COVID-19 status, age in years and sex. Where available, HLA class I and class II types were taken from metadata supplied by the sample provider and were not determined by assay-based typing. The repertoires were made available in a free public database intended to serve as a resource for research on the immune response to SARS-CoV-2. Subjects who had been exposed to COVID-19, were actively infected with it, or had recovered from it provided the deeply sampled blood TCRbeta repertoires that made up the dataset. Findings and caveats that apply to the study as a whole: The amount of clinical and demographic metadata varied by source and participant and was provided uncurated.

CDR1 and CDR2 (SGHNT, YYREEE) derive from the germline V gene (reference sequence). At the junction V is shortened by 4 bases and J by 4 bases, with 11 bases in between. From cysteine to phenylalanine, the CDR3 is 13 amino acids long. Only the CDR3 DNA is retained, 39 bases long and in frame from the first base. Collaborating institutions collected whole blood in K2EDTA tubes following their own protocols. Collaborator samples were shipped for TCRbeta analysis as frozen whole blood, isolated PBMCs, or DNA extracted from either sample type. Points on this clone: Its antigen target is currently unknown. The input lacks base qualities; no much larger clone sits a single base away.

TCRbeta CDR3 regions were amplified from genomic DNA using the immunoSEQ Assay, a bias-controlled multiplex PCR. The study's processing was this. Within the assay, amplification of reference gene primers was used to estimate how many nucleated cells each sample contained. To quantify the absolute abundance of each unique TCRbeta CDR3 rearrangement, sequence reads were collapsed and filtered. For each sample, productive Simpson clonality was calculated as the square root of Simpson's diversity index over productive rearrangements. This immuneACCESS table, as held by TCRdb, lists in-frame sequences with V and J called but not all clones. Of the missing ones, under half trace to an unresolved V gene in checked studies; the others have no known cause. The V and J calls and clone size were taken over from that table, and D and trimming were inferred from the DNA. The sample records under 300,000 clones, 80% to 85% of which are singletons. The ten largest clones add up to approximately 3.5% of the sample.

In this chain, TRBV5-4 is recombined with TRBJ2-5; the D gene is perhaps TRBD2, from 6 matching bases. This TCR was recovered from a young woman with acute or convalescent COVID-19. The sample consisted of peripheral blood. The CDR3 reads as follows: CASSIGTPETQYF. The DNA is as follows: TGTGCCAGCAGCATCGGGACTCCAGAGACCCAGTACTTC.